This entry describes one TCR beta chain. These data originate in a study of blood T cell repertoires in COVID-19. In the study overall: Researchers got acute and convalescent COVID-19 samples from the United States, Italy and Spain.

This CDR3 has 16 residues. V shed 3 bases and J 2 bases; nucleotides not matched to a gene: 6. Germline CDR1 reads WSHSY; CDR2 reads SAAADI. Authors' analysis steps: Nucleated cell number was recorded as an estimate derived from reference gene primer amplification. The data were produced by immunoSEQ multiplex PCR, yet TCRdb's version contains in-frame clones alone and is incomplete. V, J and clone size are taken as reported in that table, and D and trimming were inferred from the DNA itself. The data show roughly 200,000 clones, with approximately 84% seen just once and roughly 5% held by the top ten.

The sequencing sample was made of peripheral blood. The source of this sequence is a woman between 65 and 79 years old with active or convalescent COVID-19. The V gene is TRBV10-2, the J gene TRBJ2-3, with TRBD2 matching 9 bases. In DNA, the CDR3 is TGCGCCAGCAGTGATCAGCTAGCGGGATACACAGATACGCAGTATTTT. As protein: CASSDQLAGYTDTQYF.